The entry below describes one TCR beta chain. The target antigen is unknown. This specimen comes from a study of identical twins. The study's findings and limits: In cord blood, abundant beta clonotypes had fewer insertions; memory showed no trend. There was an excess of low generation probability in the out-of-frame alpha sequences that twins shared. Twins showed weaker excess sharing in their beta out-of-frame sequences.

Trimming pared 1 base from V and 7 bases from J, leaving 13 bases between. This CDR3 is built from 14 residues. Each donor (without exception) was a healthy Caucasian. One entry per CDR3 protein, called by TCRdb with MiXCR from the 5' RACE reads. The table records approximately 490,000 distinct CDR3 sequences, more than 20% of them present only once. These data were also reused for a study on yellow fever vaccine responses in identical twins.

The TCR comes from a woman under 30 in good health. Sequenced input: CD4+ T cells sorted from blood. The chain uses TRBV12-3 or TRBV12-4 and TRBJ1-1; the D gene is possibly TRBD1 (5 bases). Here the CDR3 reads CASSLEGMKIEAFF. The CDR3 DNA reads as TGTGCCAGCAGTTTAGAGGGGATGAAGATTGAAGCTTTCTTT.